This is a list of T cell receptor beta chains from one sample in a study of blood T cell repertoires in COVID-19. This table comes from immunoSEQ multiplex PCR, and its TCRdb copy is limited to in-frame clones, with some not included. The sample has some 65,000 clones; around 90% are singletons. Sequenced input: peripheral blood. These receptors originate from a woman older than 75 with active COVID-19. CDR3s include the opening cysteine and the closing phenylalanine or tryptophan. The D gene is left open where the match is weak. Expanded clones get a size class; other rows say once, few or many, or leave the size out.

J gene	D gene	V gene	clone size	CDR3 protein	CDR3 DNA
TRBJ2-2	TRBD1	TRBV11-3	.	CASSRDRTNTGELFF	TGTGCCAGCAGCCGGGACAGGACGAACACCGGGGAGCTGTTTTTT
TRBJ2-1	.	TRBV5-1	.	CASSLQRAEYNEQFF	TGCGCCAGCAGCTTGCAGCGGGCTGAGTACAATGAGCAGTTCTTC
TRBJ2-7	TRBD1	TRBV24-1	.	CATSDRGQGNGYEQYF	TGTGCCACCAGTGATAGGGGACAGGGGAACGGCTACGAGCAGTACTTC
TRBJ2-3	.	TRBV7-3	.	CASSQAGADTQYF	TGTGCCAGCAGCCAGGCAGGCGCAGATACGCAGTATTTT
TRBJ1-1	TRBD1	TRBV6-5	.	CASSYQGVRVTEAFF	TGTGCCAGCAGTTATCAGGGGGTCCGGGTCACTGAAGCTTTCTTT
TRBJ1-2	.	TRBV4-3	.	CASSQDRSGDGYTF	TGCGCCAGCAGCCAAGATCGATCGGGGGACGGCTACACCTTC
TRBJ1-1	.	TRBV3-1/TRBV3-2	.	CASSGQTGNTEAFF	TGTGCCAGCAGCGGACAAACAGGTAACACTGAAGCTTTCTTT
TRBJ2-3	TRBD2	TRBV7-2	.	CASSRQTSGGASDTQYF	TGTGCCAGCAGCAGACAGACTAGCGGGGGGGCTTCAGATACGCAGTATTTT
TRBJ2-2	.	TRBV21-1	.	CASSIGGGGELFF	TGTGCCAGCAGCATTGGAGGCGGCGGGGAGCTGTTTTTT
TRBJ1-5	.	TRBV6-6	few	CASSVRAGGQPQHF	TGTGCCAGCAGTGTCCGCGCCGGGGGACAGCCCCAGCATTTT
TRBJ2-7	TRBD1	TRBV7-6	.	CASSAGTGVEQYF	TGTGCCAGCAGCGCGGGGACAGGGGTAGAGCAGTACTTC
TRBJ2-5	.	TRBV3-1/TRBV3-2	once	CASSQDHGGQTQYF	TGTGCCAGCAGCCAAGACCACGGGGGACAGACCCAGTACTTC
TRBJ2-5	.	TRBV5-5	few	CASSPWLVQETQYF	TGTGCCAGCAGCCCCTGGCTCGTACAAGAGACCCAGTACTTC
TRBJ2-1	.	TRBV19	once	CASSPNRGPAAGNEQFF	TGTGCCAGTAGTCCCAACAGAGGACCAGCGGCTGGGAATGAGCAGTTCTTC
TRBJ2-3	TRBD2	TRBV18	.	CASSPAYGGGTTDTQYF	TGTGCCAGCTCACCCGCATACGGCGGGGGGACCACAGATACGCAGTATTTT
TRBJ1-4	TRBD1	TRBV15	few	CATSRGWAGGSDDEKLFF	TGTGCCACCAGCAGAGGTTGGGCAGGGGGCTCCGATGATGAAAAACTGTTTTTT
TRBJ2-1	TRBD2	TRBV2	.	CASNSAGDNEQFF	TGTGCCAGCAATTCAGCGGGGGACAATGAGCAGTTCTTC
TRBJ2-1	.	TRBV18	.	CASSPGGSYNEQFF	TGTGCCAGCTCACCCGGGGGCTCCTACAATGAGCAGTTCTTC
TRBJ1-2	.	TRBV7-2	.	CASSSAPGGGYTF	TGTGCCAGCAGCTCTGCCCCCGGGGGAGGCTACACCTTC
TRBJ2-1	.	TRBV7-3	.	CASSGPGTGFGEQFF	TGTGCCAGCAGCGGGCCGGGGACTGGGTTCGGTGAGCAGTTCTTC